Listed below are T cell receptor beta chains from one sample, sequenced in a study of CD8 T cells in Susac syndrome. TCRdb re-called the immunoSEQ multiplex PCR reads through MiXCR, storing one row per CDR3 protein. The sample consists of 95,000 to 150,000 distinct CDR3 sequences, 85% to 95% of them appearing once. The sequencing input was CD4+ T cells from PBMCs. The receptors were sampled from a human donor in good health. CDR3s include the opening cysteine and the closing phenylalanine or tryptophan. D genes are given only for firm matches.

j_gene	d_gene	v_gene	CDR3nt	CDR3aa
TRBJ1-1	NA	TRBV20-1	TGCAGTGCCCCCAAAGCGGGGGCTAGGGGCCGTGGCACTGAAGCTTTCTTT	CSAPKAGARGRGTEAFF
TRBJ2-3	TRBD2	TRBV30	TGTGCCTGGAGGGGGGGACTAGCGTACACAGATACGCAGTATTTT	CAWRGGLAYTDTQYF
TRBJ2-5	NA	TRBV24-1	TGTGCCACCAGTGATTTTCGGACCCCCTCCCAAGAGACCCAGTACTTC	CATSDFRTPSQETQYF
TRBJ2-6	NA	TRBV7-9	TGTGCCAGCAGCCAGGGGCAGAGGCATCAGTCTGGGGCCAACGTCCTGACTTTC	CASSQGQRHQSGANVLTF
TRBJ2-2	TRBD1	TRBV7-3	TGTGCCAGCAGCTCGGGACAGGGCGGGGAGCTGTTTTTT	CASSSGQGGELFF
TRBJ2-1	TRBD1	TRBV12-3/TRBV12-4	TGTGCCAGCAGTCGGGACAGGGGAATTCAGAATGAGCAGTTCTTC	CASSRDRGIQNEQFF
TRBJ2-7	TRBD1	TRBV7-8	TGTGCCAGCAGCTCAAGGACAGGGGAGAACGAGCAGTACTTC	CASSSRTGENEQYF
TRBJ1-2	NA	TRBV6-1	TGTGCCAGCAGTAGCGGGGACTATGGCTACACCTTC	CASSSGDYGYTF
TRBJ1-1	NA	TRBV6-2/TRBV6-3	TGTGCCAGCAGCCCCGGGGGCCTGGGAACTGAAGCTTTCTTT	CASSPGGLGTEAFF
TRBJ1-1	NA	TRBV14	TGTGCCAGCAGCCAAGATGAGGGTATTGGTCCGACAGTTTCAAGGAACACTGAAGCTTTCTTT	CASSQDEGIGPTVSRNTEAFF
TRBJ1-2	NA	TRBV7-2	TGTGCCAGCAGCTTAAACCAAGGGGAGGATGGCTACACCTTC	CASSLNQGEDGYTF
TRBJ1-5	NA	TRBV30	TGTGCCTGGAGTCTGGGGTTCGTTTTGGACCAGCCCCAGCATTTT	CAWSLGFVLDQPQHF
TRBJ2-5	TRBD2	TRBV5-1	TGCGCCAGCAGCTCAAGGACTAGCCAGGCCCAGTACTTC	CASSSRTSQAQYF
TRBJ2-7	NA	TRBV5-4	TGTGCCAGCAGCTTGGAGGCAGACTCCTACGAGCAGTACTTC	CASSLEADSYEQYF
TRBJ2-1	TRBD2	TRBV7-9	TGTGCCAGCAGCTCGAGAGGCGGGAGGTATGAGCAGTTCTTC	CASSSRGGRYEQFF